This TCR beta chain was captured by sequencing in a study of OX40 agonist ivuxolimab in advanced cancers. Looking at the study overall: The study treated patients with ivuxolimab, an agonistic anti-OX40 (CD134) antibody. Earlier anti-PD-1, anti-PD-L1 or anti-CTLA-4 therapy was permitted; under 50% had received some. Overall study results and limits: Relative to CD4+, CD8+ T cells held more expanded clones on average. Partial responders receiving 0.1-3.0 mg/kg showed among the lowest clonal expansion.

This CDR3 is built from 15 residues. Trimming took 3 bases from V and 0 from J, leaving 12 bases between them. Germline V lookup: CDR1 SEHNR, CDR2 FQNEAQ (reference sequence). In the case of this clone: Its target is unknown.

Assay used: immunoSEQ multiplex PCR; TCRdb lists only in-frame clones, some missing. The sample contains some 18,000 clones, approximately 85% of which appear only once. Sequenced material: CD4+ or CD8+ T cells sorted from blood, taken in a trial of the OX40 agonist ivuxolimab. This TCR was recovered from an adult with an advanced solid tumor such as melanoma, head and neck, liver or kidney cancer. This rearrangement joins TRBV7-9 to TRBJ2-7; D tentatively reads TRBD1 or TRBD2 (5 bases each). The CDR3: CASSFGTFSSYEQYF. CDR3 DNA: TGTGCCAGCAGCTTCGGGACGTTCAGCTCCTACGAGCAGTACTTC.